The T cell receptor (beta chain) under discussion was sequenced for a study of control samples from healthy donors and cancer patients. Profiling relied on immunoSEQ multiplex PCR, and the TCRdb table lists in-frame clones only, not all of them. The profile shows roughly 120,000 clones, 89% of them singletons. The sequenced material came from blood. This TCR came from a man aged 50 to 59 in good health.

The DNA for the CDR3 is TGTGCCAGCAGTGAGGAAGTCAATCAGCCCCAGCATTTT. It yields the protein CASSEEVNQPQHF. The rearrangement joins TRBV28 to TRBJ1-5; D is unresolved. The germline V gene has CDR1 MDHEN and CDR2 SYDVKM. The CDR3 totals 13 residues. V was trimmed by 5 bases and J by 3 bases, leaving 8 bases between them.